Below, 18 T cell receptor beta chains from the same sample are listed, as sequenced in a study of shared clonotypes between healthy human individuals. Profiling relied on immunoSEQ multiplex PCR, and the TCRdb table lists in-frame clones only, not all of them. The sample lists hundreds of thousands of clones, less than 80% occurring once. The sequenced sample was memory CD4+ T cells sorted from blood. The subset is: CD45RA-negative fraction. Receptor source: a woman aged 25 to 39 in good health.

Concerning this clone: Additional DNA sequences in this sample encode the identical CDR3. The CDR3 spells CASSVRSTGELFF. The CDR3, as DNA: TGTGCCAGCAGCGTACGGAGCACCGGGGAGCTGTTTTTT. The chain links TRBV9 to TRBJ2-2; no reliable D call. Trimming took 1 base from V and 4 from J, leaving 5 bases between them. This CDR3 has 13 residues. Germline CDR1 and CDR2: SGDLS and YYNGEE. Full variable domain (rest looked up from reference TRBV9 and TRBJ2-2): DSGVTQTPKHLITATGQRVTLRCSPRSGDLSVYWYQQSLDQGLQFLIQYYNGEERAKGNILERFSAQQFPDLHSELNLSSLELGDSALYFCASSVRSTGELFFGEGSRLTVL.

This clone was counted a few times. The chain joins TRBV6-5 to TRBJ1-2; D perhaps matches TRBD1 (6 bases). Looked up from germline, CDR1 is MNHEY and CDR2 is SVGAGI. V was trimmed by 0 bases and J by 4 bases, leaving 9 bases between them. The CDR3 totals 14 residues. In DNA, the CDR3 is TGTGCCAGCAGTTACTCAAGGACAGCCTATGGCTACACCTTC. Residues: CASSYSRTAYGYTF.

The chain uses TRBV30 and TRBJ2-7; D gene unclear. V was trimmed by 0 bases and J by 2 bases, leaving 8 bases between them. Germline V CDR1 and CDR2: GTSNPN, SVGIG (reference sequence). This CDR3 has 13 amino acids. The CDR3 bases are TGTGCCTGGAGTGTACCGCGCCCCTACGAGCAGTACTTC. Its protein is CAWSVPRPYEQYF.

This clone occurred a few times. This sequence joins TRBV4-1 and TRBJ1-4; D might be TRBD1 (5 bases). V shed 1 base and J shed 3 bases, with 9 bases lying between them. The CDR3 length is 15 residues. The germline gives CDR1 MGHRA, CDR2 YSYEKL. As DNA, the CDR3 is TGCGCCAGCAGCCAAGGGACGGGGCCTAATGAAAAACTGTTTTTT. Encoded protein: CASSQGTGPNEKLFF.

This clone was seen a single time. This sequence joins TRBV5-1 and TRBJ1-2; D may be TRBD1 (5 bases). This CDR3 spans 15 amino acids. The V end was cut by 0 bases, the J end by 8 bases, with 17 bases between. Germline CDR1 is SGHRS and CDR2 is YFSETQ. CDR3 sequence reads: CASSLESLGAGGYTF. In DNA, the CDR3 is TGCGCCAGCAGCTTGGAGTCTTTAGGGGCTGGCGGCTACACCTTC.

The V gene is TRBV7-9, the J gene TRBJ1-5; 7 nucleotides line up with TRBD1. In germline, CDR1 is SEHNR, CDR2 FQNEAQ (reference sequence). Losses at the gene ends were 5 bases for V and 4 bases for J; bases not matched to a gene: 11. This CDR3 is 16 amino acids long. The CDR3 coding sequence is TGTGCCAGCAGCCTGTCGACAGGGAGGGAGAATCAGCCCCAGCATTTT. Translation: CASSLSTGRENQPQHF.

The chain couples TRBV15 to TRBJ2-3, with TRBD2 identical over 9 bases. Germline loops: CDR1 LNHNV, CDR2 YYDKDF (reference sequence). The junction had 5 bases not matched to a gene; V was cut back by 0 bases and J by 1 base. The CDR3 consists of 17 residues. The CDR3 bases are TGTGCCACCAGCAGAGATAAGGGACTAGCAGGCACAGATACGCAGTATTTT. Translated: CATSRDKGLAGTDTQYF.

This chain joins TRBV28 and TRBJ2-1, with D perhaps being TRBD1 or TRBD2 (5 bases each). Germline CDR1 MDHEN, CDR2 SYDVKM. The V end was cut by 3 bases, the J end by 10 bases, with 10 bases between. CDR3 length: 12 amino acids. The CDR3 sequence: CASSFVGAEQFF. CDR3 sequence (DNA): TGTGCCAGCAGTTTTGTCGGGGCCGAGCAGTTCTTC.

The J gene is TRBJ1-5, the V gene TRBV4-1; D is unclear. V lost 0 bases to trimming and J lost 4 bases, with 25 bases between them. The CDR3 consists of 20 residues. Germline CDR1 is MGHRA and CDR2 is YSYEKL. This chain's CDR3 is CASSQEWAPLRNQGNQPQHF. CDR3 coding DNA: TGCGCCAGCAGCCAAGAGTGGGCGCCCCTCAGAAATCAAGGGAATCAGCCCCAGCATTTT.

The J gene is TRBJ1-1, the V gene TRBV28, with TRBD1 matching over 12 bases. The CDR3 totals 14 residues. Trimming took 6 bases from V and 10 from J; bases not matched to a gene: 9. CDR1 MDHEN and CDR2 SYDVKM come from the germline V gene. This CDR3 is CASRGTGGASGAFF. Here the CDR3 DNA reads TGTGCCAGCAGGGGGACAGGGGGCGCGTCTGGAGCTTTCTTT.

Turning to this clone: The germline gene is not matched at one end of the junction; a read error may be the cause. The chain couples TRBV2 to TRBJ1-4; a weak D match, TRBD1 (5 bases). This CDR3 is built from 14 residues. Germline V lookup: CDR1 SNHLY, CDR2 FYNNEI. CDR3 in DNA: TGTGCCTGCAGCGTAGGGGACTCTAATGAAAAACTGTTTTTT. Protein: CACSVGDSNEKLFF.

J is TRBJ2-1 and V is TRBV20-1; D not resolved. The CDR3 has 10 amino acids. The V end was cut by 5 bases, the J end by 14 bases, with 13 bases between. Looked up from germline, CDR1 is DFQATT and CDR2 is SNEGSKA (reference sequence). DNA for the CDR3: TGCAGTGCTGATAGCCTAAATGAGTTCTTC. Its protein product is CSADSLNEFF.

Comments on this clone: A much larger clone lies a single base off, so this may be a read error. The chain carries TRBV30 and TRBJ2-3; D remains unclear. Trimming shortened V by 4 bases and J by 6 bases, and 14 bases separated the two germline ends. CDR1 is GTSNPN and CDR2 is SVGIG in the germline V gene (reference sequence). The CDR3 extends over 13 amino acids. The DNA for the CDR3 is TGTGCCTGGATTGTACGACGGGCTGATACGCAGTATTTT. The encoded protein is CAWIVRRADTQYF.

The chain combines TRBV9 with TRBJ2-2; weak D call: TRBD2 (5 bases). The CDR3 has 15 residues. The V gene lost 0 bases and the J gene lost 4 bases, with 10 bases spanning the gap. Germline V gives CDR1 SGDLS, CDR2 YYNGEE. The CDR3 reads CASSVAGIPTGELFF. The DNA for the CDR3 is TGTGCCAGCAGCGTAGCGGGAATACCCACCGGGGAGCTGTTTTTT.

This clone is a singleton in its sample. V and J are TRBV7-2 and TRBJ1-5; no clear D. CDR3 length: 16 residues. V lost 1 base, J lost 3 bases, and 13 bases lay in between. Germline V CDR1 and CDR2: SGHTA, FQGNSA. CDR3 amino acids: CASSLGGVQINQPQHF. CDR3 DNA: TGTGCCAGCAGCTTAGGAGGAGTACAGATCAATCAGCCCCAGCATTTT.

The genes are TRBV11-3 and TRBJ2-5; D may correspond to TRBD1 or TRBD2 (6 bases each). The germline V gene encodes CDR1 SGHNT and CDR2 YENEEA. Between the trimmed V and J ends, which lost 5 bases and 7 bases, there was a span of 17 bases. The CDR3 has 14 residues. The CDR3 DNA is TGTGCCAGCAGCCCCTCGGGGGCGCCCGGGACCCAGTACTTC. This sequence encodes CASSPSGAPGTQYF.

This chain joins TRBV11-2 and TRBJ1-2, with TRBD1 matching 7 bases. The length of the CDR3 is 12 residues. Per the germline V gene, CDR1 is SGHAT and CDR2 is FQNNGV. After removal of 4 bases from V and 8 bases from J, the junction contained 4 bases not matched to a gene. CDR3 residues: CASSYQGGGYTF. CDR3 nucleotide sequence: TGTGCCAGCAGCTACCAGGGGGGCGGCTACACCTTC. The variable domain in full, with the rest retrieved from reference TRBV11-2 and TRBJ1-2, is EAGVAQSPRYKIIEKRQSVAFWCNPISGHATLYWYQQILGQGPKLLIQFQNNGVVDDSQLPKDRFSAERLKGVDSTLKIQPAKLEDSAVYLCASSYQGGGYTFGSGTRLTVV.

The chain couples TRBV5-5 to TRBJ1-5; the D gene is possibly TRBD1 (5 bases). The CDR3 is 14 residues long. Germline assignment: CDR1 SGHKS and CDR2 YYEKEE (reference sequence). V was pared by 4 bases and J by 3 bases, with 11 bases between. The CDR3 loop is CASSLDRNNQPQHF. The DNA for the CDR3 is TGTGCCAGCAGCCTAGACAGAAACAATCAGCCCCAGCATTTT.